Listed below are T cell receptor beta chains from one sample, sequenced in a study of a mutant IDH1 vaccine in newly diagnosed glioma. Which antigens these TCRs recognize remains unknown. Clones were read by immunoSEQ multiplex PCR, and TCRdb kept only the in-frame ones, dropping some. This table has roughly 43,000 clones, under 80% appearing once. The material sequenced was PBMCs, taken from a glioma patient whose treatment included an IDH1 peptide vaccine. These receptors originate from a man aged 50 or older with glioma. Both conserved end residues are part of each CDR3. The order of the fields is V gene, J gene, CDR3 protein.

V gene: TRBV30; J gene: TRBJ1-5; CDR3 protein: CAWSLQGAGNQPQHF
V gene: TRBV5-5; J gene: TRBJ2-7; CDR3 protein: CASSLSGGQGNYEQYF
V gene: TRBV2; J gene: TRBJ2-5; CDR3 protein: CASRSKAGSQETQYF
V gene: TRBV12-2; J gene: TRBJ2-3; CDR3 protein: CASRMEVTQYF
V gene: TRBV18; J gene: TRBJ2-3; CDR3 protein: CASSPRDRTGRIGRVTDTQYF
V gene: TRBV6-1; J gene: TRBJ1-2; CDR3 protein: CASSQKGGDYGYTF
V gene: TRBV4-2; J gene: TRBJ1-1; CDR3 protein: CASSQDWRQGHTEAFF
V gene: TRBV15; J gene: TRBJ1-4; CDR3 protein: CATRSGSAGEKLFF
V gene: TRBV5-4; J gene: TRBJ2-2; CDR3 protein: CASSRPTSGGPNTGELFF
V gene: TRBV27; J gene: TRBJ1-1; CDR3 protein: CASSLVGNTEAFF
V gene: TRBV5-6; J gene: TRBJ1-1; CDR3 protein: CASSLYKGIRLNTEAFF
V gene: TRBV6-6; J gene: TRBJ2-2; CDR3 protein: CAGWTGTGGGGELFF
V gene: TRBV6-5; J gene: TRBJ1-1; CDR3 protein: CASSRDRGLAEAFF
V gene: TRBV30; J gene: TRBJ2-1; CDR3 protein: CAFSGGDLHEQFF
V gene: TRBV10-3; J gene: TRBJ1-2; CDR3 protein: CAISEPDRGGAGYTF
V gene: TRBV7-9; J gene: TRBJ2-7; CDR3 protein: CASNPGQGTYEQYF
V gene: TRBV19; J gene: TRBJ1-3; CDR3 protein: CASRPAQANSGNTIYF
V gene: TRBV7-2; J gene: TRBJ2-3; CDR3 protein: CASSLPTDTQYF
V gene: TRBV27; J gene: TRBJ1-5; CDR3 protein: CASSSLQTGQPQHF
V gene: TRBV9; J gene: TRBJ2-5; CDR3 protein: CASSKDETQYF
V gene: TRBV2; J gene: TRBJ1-2; CDR3 protein: CASRGDGSYGYTF
V gene: TRBV29-1; J gene: TRBJ1-5; CDR3 protein: CSVRQGDQPQHF
V gene: TRBV4-1; J gene: TRBJ2-1; CDR3 protein: CASSQVGSLNNEQFF
V gene: TRBV2; J gene: TRBJ1-2; CDR3 protein: CASSSPPQGIPNYGYTF
V gene: TRBV25-1; J gene: TRBJ1-6; CDR3 protein: CASREELNNSPLHF
V gene: TRBV27; J gene: TRBJ2-1; CDR3 protein: CASSFGNSGQFF
V gene: TRBV13; J gene: TRBJ2-5; CDR3 protein: CASSPGLAGPQETQYF
V gene: TRBV20-1; J gene: TRBJ2-7; CDR3 protein: CAVGQRSEQYF
V gene: TRBV7-2; J gene: TRBJ2-3; CDR3 protein: CASSSRDVRIRGTDTQYF
V gene: TRBV4-2; J gene: TRBJ1-2; CDR3 protein: CASSQVAGGDYYGYTF
V gene: TRBV28; J gene: TRBJ2-2; CDR3 protein: CASCTTNTGELFF
V gene: TRBV10-3; J gene: TRBJ2-7; CDR3 protein: CAIRMGDYEQYF
V gene: TRBV6-6; J gene: TRBJ2-2; CDR3 protein: CASSYLSRANTGELFF
V gene: TRBV7-7; J gene: TRBJ2-5; CDR3 protein: CASSADREETQYF
V gene: TRBV29-1; J gene: TRBJ2-7; CDR3 protein: CSVDGTGGVHEQYF
V gene: TRBV19; J gene: TRBJ1-5; CDR3 protein: CASSALQGEAQPQHF
V gene: TRBV9; J gene: TRBJ2-5; CDR3 protein: CASSVGTDYQETQYF
V gene: TRBV4-1; J gene: TRBJ2-5; CDR3 protein: CASSQVGEGLAGGTQYF
V gene: TRBV11-1; J gene: TRBJ2-1; CDR3 protein: CASSLQGSSYNEQFF
V gene: TRBV19; J gene: TRBJ2-1; CDR3 protein: CASSPGLGYNEQFF
V gene: TRBV5-4; J gene: TRBJ1-2; CDR3 protein: CASSEGQSLPYGYTF
V gene: TRBV6-5; J gene: TRBJ1-1; CDR3 protein: CASSYRSANTEAFF
V gene: TRBV7-9; J gene: TRBJ1-2; CDR3 protein: CASTPRGENYGYTF
V gene: TRBV5-1; J gene: TRBJ2-5; CDR3 protein: CASSRPQETQYF
V gene: TRBV29-1; J gene: TRBJ2-5; CDR3 protein: CSVEVTGRYGETQYF
V gene: TRBV9; J gene: TRBJ2-7; CDR3 protein: CASSPDRGEQYF
V gene: TRBV19; J gene: TRBJ2-1; CDR3 protein: CASSLARDANYEQFF
V gene: TRBV19; J gene: TRBJ2-7; CDR3 protein: CASSTRDRDYEQYF
V gene: TRBV27; J gene: TRBJ1-4; CDR3 protein: CATPKVGNEKLFF
V gene: TRBV6-5; J gene: TRBJ2-7; CDR3 protein: CASTLARDYEQYF